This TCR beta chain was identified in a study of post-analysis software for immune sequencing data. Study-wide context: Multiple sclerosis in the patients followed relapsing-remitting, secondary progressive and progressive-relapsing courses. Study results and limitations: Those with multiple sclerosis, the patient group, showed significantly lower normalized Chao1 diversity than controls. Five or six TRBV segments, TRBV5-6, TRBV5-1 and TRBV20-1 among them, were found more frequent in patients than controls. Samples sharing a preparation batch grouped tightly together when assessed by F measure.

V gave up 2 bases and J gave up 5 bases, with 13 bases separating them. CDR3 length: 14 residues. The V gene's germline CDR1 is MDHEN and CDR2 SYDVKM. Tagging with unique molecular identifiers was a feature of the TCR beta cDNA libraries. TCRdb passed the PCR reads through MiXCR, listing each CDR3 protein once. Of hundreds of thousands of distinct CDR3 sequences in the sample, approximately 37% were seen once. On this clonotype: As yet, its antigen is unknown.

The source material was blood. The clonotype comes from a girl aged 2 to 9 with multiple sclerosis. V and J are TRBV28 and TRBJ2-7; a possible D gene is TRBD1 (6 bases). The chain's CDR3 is CASSLDRLRDEQYF. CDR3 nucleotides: TGTGCCAGCAGTTTAGACAGGCTAAGGGACGAGCAGTACTTC.